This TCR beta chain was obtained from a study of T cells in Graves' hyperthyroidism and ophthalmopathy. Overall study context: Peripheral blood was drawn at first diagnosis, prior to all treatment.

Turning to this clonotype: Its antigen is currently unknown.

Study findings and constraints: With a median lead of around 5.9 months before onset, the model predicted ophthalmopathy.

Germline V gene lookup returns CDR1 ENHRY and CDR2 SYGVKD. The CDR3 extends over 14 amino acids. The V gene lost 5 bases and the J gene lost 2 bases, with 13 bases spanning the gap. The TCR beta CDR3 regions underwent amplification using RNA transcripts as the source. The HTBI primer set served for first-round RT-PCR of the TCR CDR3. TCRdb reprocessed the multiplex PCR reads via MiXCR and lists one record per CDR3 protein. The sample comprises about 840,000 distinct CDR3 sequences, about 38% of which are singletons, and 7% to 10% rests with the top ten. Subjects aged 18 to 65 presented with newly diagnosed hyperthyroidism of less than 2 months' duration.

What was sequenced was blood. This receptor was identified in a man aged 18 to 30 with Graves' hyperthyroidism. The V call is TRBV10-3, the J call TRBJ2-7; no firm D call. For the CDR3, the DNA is TGTGCCATCAGTTCAGGAAATCTGGCCTACGAGCAGTACTTC. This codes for CAISSGNLAYEQYF.